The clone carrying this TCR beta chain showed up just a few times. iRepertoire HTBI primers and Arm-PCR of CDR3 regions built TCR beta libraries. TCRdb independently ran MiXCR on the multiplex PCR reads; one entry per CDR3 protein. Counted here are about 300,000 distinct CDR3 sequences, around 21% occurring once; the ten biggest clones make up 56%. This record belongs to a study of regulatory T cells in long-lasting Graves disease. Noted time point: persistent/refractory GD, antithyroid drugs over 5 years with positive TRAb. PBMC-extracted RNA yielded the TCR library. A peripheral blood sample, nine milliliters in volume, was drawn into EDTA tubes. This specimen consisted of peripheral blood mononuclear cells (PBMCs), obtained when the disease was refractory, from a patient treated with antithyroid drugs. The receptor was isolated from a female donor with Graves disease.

The CDR3 DNA reads TGCGCCAGCAGCCGGGCTATTCTAGAGACCCAGTACTTC. It is translated as CASSRAILETQYF. The V and J genes are TRBV4-1 and TRBJ2-5; D remains unclear. V lost 4 bases to trimming and J lost 4 bases, with 10 bases between them. The CDR3 sequence is 13 residues long. Germline V gene sequence: CDR1 MGHRA, CDR2 YSYEKL.